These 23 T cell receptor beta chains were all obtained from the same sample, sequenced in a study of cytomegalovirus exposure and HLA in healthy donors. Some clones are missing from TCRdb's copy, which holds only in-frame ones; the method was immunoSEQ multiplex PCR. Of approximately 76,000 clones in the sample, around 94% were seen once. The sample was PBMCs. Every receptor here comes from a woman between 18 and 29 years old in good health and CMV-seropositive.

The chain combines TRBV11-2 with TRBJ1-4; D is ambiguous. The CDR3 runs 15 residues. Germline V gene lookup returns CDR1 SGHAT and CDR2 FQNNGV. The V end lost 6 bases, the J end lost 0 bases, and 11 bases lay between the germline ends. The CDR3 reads CASSQILATNEKLFF. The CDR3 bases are TGTGCCAGCAGTCAGATCCTTGCAACTAATGAAAAACTGTTTTTT.

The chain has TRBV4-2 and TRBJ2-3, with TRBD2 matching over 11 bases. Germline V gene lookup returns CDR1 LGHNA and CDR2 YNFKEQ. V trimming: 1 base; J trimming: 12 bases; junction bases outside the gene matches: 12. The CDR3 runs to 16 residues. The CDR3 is CASSQASSGGTYSQYF. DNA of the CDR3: TGTGCCAGCAGCCAAGCCTCTAGCGGGGGGACTTATTCCCAGTATTTT.

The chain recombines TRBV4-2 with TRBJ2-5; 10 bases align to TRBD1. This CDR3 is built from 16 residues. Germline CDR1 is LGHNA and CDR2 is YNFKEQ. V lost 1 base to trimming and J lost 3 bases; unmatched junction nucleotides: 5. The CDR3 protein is CASSQAWTGGEETQYF. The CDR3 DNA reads TGTGCCAGCAGCCAAGCTTGGACAGGGGGTGAAGAGACCCAGTACTTC.

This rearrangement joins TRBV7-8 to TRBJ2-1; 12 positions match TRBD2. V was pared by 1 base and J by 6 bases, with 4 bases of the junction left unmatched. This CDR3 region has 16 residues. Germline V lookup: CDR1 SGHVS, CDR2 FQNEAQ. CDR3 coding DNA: TGTGCCAGCAGCTTAGACGGGACTAGCGGGTTCAATGAGCAGTTCTTC. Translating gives CASSLDGTSGFNEQFF.

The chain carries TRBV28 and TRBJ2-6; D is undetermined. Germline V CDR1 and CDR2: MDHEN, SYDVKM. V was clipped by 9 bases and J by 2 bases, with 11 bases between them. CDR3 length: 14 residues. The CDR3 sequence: CASAVAPGANVLTF. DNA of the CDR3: TGTGCCAGTGCTGTGGCACCTGGGGCCAACGTCCTGACTTTC.

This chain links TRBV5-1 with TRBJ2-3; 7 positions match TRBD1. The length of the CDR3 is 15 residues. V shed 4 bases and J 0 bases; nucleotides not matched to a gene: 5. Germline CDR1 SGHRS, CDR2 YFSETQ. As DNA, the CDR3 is TGCGCCAGCAGCACGGGGACAGCTAGCACAGATACGCAGTATTTT. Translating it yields CASSTGTASTDTQYF.

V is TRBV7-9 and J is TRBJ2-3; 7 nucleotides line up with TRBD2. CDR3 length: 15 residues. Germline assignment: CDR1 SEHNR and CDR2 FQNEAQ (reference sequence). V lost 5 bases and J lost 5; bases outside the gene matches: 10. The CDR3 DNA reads TGTGCCAGCAGCCCCAAGGGAGGGGCCGGAGATACGCAGTATTTT. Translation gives CASSPKGGAGDTQYF.

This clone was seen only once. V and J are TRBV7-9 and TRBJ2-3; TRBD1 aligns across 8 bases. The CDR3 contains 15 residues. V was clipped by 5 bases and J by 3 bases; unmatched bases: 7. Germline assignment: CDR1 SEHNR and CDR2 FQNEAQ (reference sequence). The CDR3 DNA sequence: TGTGCCAGCAGCCCAGGGGGCCGTTTAACAGATACGCAGTATTTT. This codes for CASSPGGRLTDTQYF.

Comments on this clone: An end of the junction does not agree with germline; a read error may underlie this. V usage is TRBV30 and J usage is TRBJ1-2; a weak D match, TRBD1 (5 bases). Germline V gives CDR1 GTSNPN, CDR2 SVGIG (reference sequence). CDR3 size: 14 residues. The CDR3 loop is CAWRKGGGDYGCTF. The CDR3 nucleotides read TGTGCCTGGAGGAAGGGCGGGGGGGACTATGGCTGCACCTTC.

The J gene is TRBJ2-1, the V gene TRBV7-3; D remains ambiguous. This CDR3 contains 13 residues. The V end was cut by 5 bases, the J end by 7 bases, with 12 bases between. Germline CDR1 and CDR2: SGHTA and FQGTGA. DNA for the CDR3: TGTGCCAGCAGCCCTGGGCCCGATAATGAGCAGTTCTTC. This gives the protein CASSPGPDNEQFF.

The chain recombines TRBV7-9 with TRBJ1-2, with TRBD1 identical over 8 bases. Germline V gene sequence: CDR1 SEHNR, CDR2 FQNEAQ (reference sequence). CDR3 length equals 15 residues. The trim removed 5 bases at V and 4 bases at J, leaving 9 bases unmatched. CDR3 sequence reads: CASSPIGQGAYGYTF. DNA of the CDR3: TGTGCCAGCAGCCCCATAGGACAGGGAGCCTATGGCTACACCTTC.

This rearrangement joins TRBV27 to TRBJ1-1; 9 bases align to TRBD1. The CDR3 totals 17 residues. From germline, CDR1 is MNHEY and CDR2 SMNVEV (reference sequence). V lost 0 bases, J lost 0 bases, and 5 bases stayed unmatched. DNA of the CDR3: TGTGCCAGCAGTTTATCGGGACAGGGTGGCATGAACACTGAAGCTTTCTTT. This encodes CASSLSGQGGMNTEAFF.

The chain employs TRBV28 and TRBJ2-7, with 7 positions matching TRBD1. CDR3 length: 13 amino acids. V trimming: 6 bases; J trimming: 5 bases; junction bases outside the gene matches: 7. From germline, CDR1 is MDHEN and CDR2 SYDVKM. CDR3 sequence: CASSSLDRNEQYF. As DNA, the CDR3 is TGTGCCAGCAGCTCTTTGGACAGGAACGAGCAGTACTTC.

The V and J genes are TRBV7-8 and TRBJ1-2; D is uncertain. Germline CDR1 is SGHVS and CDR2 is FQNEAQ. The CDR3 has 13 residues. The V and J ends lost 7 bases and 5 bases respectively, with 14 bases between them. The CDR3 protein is CASTPVGGYGYTF. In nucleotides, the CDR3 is TGTGCCAGCACCCCGGTCGGAGGGTATGGCTACACCTTC.

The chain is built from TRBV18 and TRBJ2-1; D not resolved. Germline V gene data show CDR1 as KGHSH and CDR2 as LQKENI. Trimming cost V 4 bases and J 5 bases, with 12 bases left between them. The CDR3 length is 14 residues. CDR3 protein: CASSHLEINNEQFF. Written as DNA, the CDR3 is TGTGCCAGCTCACATTTGGAGATAAACAATGAGCAGTTCTTC. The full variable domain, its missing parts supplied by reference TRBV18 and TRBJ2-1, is NAGVMQNPRHLVRRRGQEARLRCSPMKGHSHVYWYRQLPEEGLKFMVYLQKENIIDESGMPKERFSAEFPKEGPSILRIQQVVRGDSAAYFCASSHLEINNEQFFGPGTRLTVL.

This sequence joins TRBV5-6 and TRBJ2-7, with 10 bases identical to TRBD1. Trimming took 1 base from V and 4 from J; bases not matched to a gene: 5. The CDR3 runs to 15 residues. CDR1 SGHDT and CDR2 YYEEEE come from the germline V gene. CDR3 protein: CASSLLDRGRYEQYF. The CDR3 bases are TGTGCCAGCAGCTTGTTGGACAGGGGGAGATACGAGCAGTACTTC.

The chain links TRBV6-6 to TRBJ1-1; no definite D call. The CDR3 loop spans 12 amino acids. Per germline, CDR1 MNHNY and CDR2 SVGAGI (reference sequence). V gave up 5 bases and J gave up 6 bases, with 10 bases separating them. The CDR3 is CASSSTTSEAFF. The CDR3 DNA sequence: TGTGCCAGCAGTAGTACGACATCTGAAGCTTTCTTT.

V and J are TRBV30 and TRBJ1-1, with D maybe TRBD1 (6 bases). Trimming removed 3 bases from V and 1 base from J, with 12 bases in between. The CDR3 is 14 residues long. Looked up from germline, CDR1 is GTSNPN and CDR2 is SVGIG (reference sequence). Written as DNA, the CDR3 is TGTGCCTGGAGGGGGGACAACAGGAACACTGAAGCTTTCTTT. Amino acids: CAWRGDNRNTEAFF.

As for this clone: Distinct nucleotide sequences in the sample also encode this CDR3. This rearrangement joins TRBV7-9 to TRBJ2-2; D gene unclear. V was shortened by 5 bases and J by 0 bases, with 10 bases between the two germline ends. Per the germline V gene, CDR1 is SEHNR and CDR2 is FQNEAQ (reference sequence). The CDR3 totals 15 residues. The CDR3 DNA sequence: TGTGCCAGCAGCCTTTTGGCCGCGAACACCGGGGAGCTGTTTTTT. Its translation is CASSLLAANTGELFF. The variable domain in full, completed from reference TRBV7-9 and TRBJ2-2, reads DTGVSQNPRHKITKRGQNVTFRCDPISEHNRLYWYRQTLGQGPEFLTYFQNEAQLEKSRLLSDRFSAERPKGSFSTLEIQRTEQGDSAMYLCASSLLAANTGELFFGEGSRLTVL.

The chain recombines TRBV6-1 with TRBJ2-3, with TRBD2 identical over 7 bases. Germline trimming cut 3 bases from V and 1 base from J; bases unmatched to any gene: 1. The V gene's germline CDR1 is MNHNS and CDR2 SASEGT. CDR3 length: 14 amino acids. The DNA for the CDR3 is TGTGCCAGCAGTGATGCGGGGGGCACAGATACGCAGTATTTT. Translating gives CASSDAGGTDTQYF.

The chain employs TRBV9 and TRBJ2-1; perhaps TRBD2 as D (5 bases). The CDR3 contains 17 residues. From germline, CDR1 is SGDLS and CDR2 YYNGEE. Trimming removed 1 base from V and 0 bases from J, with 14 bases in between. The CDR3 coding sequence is TGTGCCAGCAGCGTATTAGGTCGAGGGAACTCCTACAATGAGCAGTTCTTC. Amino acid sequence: CASSVLGRGNSYNEQFF.

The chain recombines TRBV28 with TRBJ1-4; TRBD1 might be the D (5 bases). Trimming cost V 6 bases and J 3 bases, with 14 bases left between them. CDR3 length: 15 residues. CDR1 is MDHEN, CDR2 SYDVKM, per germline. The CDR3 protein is CASSESGVANEKLFF. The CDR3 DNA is TGTGCCAGCAGCGAGTCGGGGGTTGCTAATGAAAAACTGTTTTTT.

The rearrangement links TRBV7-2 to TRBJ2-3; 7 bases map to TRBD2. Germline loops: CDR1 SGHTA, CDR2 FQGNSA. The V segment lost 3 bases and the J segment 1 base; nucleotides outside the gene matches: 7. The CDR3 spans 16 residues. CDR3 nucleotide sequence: TGTGCCAGCAGCTTTGGGCGGAGCGGGGGCACAGATACGCAGTATTTT. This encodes CASSFGRSGGTDTQYF.